This T cell receptor (beta chain) was recorded in a study of tumor and adjacent non-tumor tissue in lung cancer. On the study more broadly: About 4.17 million productive TCRbeta reads were obtained per sample on average.

General observations from the study: Normal lung showed higher cumulative top 100 clone frequency than tumor.

No cell sorting was done before RNA was extracted from the tissue. The normal lung tissue was taken more than 3 cm from the tumor edge. A modified ARM-PCR protocol with three rounds of nested PCR amplified TCRbeta. TCRdb fed the multiplex PCR reads into MiXCR, producing one record per CDR3 protein. The sample lists 75,000 to 95,000 distinct CDR3 sequences, 75% to 85% occurring once. Germline V gene lookup returns CDR1 MDHEN and CDR2 SYDVKM. The CDR3 totals 11 residues. Trimming pared 7 bases from V and 3 bases from J, leaving 7 bases between. Note on this clonotype: The antigen is unknown. The conserved phenylalanine or tryptophan normally closing the CDR3 is absent here, so this likely arose from a read error.

This rearrangement joins TRBV28 to TRBJ2-7; D unclear. Sample: distant non-tumor lung tissue. The TCR sequence derives from a woman in her forties or fifties with non-small cell lung cancer. Here the CDR3 DNA reads TGTGCCAGCAAAGCAGACTACGAGCAGTACTCC. It specifies CASKADYEQYS.